The 10 T cell receptor beta chains below were found in one sample sequenced in a study of cytomegalovirus exposure and HLA in healthy donors. It was with 60 Vbeta and 13 Jbeta primers that the PCR ran. Clones were sequenced by immunoSEQ multiplex PCR, and TCRdb holds only the in-frame ones, with some missing. Its listing shows 150,000 or so clones. The sequencing sample was made of PBMCs. The source of these receptors is a woman in her forties or fifties in good health and CMV-seronegative.

The V gene is TRBV7-3, the J gene TRBJ2-7; TRBD1 might be the D (5 bases). Germline V lookup: CDR1 SGHTA, CDR2 FQGTGA. Trimming took off 2 bases at V and 6 bases at J, with 11 bases between the two ends. The CDR3 length is 13 residues. The CDR3, as DNA: TGTGCCAGCAGCTTACGGCAGGGCCGCGAGCAGTACTTC. Translated: CASSLRQGREQYF.

The chain joins TRBV28 to TRBJ1-4; D gene unclear. The germline CDR1 and CDR2 sequences are MDHEN and SYDVKM. This CDR3 has 12 amino acids. Trimming shortened V by 6 bases and J by 5 bases, and 7 bases separated the two germline ends. CDR3 amino acids: CASRAANEKLFF. The CDR3 DNA reads TGTGCCAGCAGGGCGGCGAATGAAAAACTGTTTTTT.

The gene calls are TRBV28 and TRBJ2-2; 11 bases match TRBD2. Per the germline V gene, CDR1 is MDHEN and CDR2 is SYDVKM. This CDR3 spans 17 amino acids. The ends lost 1 base at V and 7 bases at J; junction bases unmatched: 8. This CDR3 is CASSLYLAGGLGGELFF. DNA of the CDR3: TGTGCCAGCAGTTTATACCTAGCGGGGGGCCTCGGCGGGGAGCTGTTTTTT.

The chain has TRBV10-2 and TRBJ1-1, with 8 bases identical to TRBD1. V lost 6 bases, J lost 4 bases, and 7 bases stayed unmatched. In germline, CDR1 is WSHSY, CDR2 SAAADI. This CDR3 comprises 14 residues. Written as DNA, the CDR3 is TGCGCCAGCAGCCCCGGACAGGGCTTCACTGAAGCTTTCTTT. Translated, it gives CASSPGQGFTEAFF.

This rearrangement joins TRBV19 to TRBJ1-1, with 8 bases matching TRBD1. V lost 3 bases to trimming and J lost 3 bases; unmatched junction nucleotides: 6. The CDR3 runs to 15 residues. Germline V gives CDR1 LNHDA, CDR2 SQIVND (reference sequence). The DNA of the CDR3 is TGTGCCAGTAGTATCTCTCAGGACAGGGACACTGAAGCTTTCTTT. Translated: CASSISQDRDTEAFF.

This rearrangement joins TRBV30 to TRBJ2-3, with D uncertain. The CDR3 has 14 residues. CDR1 and CDR2 from the germline V gene are GTSNPN and SVGIG (reference sequence). V was trimmed by 3 bases and J by 4 bases, leaving 14 bases between them. The CDR3 is CAWSASTVSDTQYF. In DNA, the CDR3 is TGTGCCTGGAGCGCCTCCACAGTATCAGATACGCAGTATTTT. Complete variable domain (other parts from reference TRBV30 and TRBJ2-3): SQTIHQWPATLVQPVGSPLSLECTVEGTSNPNLYWYRQAAGRGLQLLFYSVGIGQISSEVPQNLSASRPQDRQFILSSKKLLLSDSGFYLCAWSASTVSDTQYFGPGTRLTVL.

The genes are TRBV6-5 and TRBJ1-2; unclear D gene. In germline, CDR1 is MNHEY, CDR2 SVGAGI. The CDR3 has 12 amino acids. V was clipped by 1 base and J by 8 bases, with 8 bases between them. Here the CDR3 DNA reads TGTGCCAGCAGTTACTACGGCGGCGGCTACACCTTC. Translation gives CASSYYGGGYTF.

This rearrangement joins TRBV5-1 to TRBJ2-3, with 9 bases identical to TRBD2. Germline V gene sequence: CDR1 SGHRS, CDR2 YFSETQ. There are 14 residues in the CDR3. Unmatched junction bases numbered 2, after V lost 2 bases and J lost 4 bases. The CDR3 is CASSLSSGADTQYF. Written as DNA, the CDR3 is TGCGCCAGCAGCTTATCTAGCGGGGCAGATACGCAGTATTTT.

V is TRBV4-2 and J is TRBJ2-5; possibly TRBD2 for D (6 bases). V was cut by 2 bases and J by 0 bases, with 10 bases left in between. This CDR3 is 15 amino acids long. Per the germline V gene, CDR1 is LGHNA and CDR2 is YNFKEQ. The CDR3 spells CASSQIGTHQETQYF. The CDR3, as DNA: TGTGCCAGCAGCCAAATCGGGACTCACCAAGAGACCCAGTACTTC.

This chain links TRBV30 with TRBJ1-1, with D uncertain. Trimming pared 1 base from V and 8 bases from J, leaving 8 bases between. The germline CDR1 and CDR2 sequences are GTSNPN and SVGIG (reference sequence). The CDR3 length is 11 residues. The CDR3 DNA reads as TGTGCCTGGAGTGGGGCACTCGAAGCTTTCTTT. Its protein is CAWSGALEAFF.